This T cell receptor (beta chain) was documented in a study of PD-1 blockade in mismatch repair-deficient tumors. Study-level points and caveats: Tumor-resident clones, often absent from pretreatment blood, expanded after pembrolizumab and then contracted.

Germline V gene data show CDR1 as SEHNR and CDR2 as FQNEAQ (reference sequence). The CDR3 contains 12 residues. Trimming shortened V by 4 bases and J by 3 bases, and 7 bases separated the two germline ends. Worth noting for this clone: Its antigen is currently unknown.

Every patient had mismatch repair deficiency by PCR or immunohistochemistry. The TCR-sequenced patients were a few responders to pembrolizumab. The protocol was immunoSEQ multiplex PCR, while the TCRdb copy is restricted to in-frame clones and leaves out a portion. The sample holds 60,000 to 70,000 clones, around 88% seen once. The source of this sequence is an adult with mismatch repair-deficient cancer. This chain uses TRBV7-9 with TRBJ2-7; D is perhaps TRBD1 (6 bases). Sequencing used peripheral blood, obtained 52 weeks after starting pembrolizumab. The CDR3 nucleotides are TGTGCCAGCAGCTCACAGGGCTACGAGCAGTACTTC. This sequence encodes CASSSQGYEQYF. The full variable domain, its missing parts supplied by reference TRBV7-9 and TRBJ2-7, is DTGVSQNPRHKITKRGQNVTFRCDPISEHNRLYWYRQTLGQGPEFLTYFQNEAQLEKSRLLSDRFSAERPKGSFSTLEIQRTEQGDSAMYLCASSSQGYEQYFGPGTRLTVT.